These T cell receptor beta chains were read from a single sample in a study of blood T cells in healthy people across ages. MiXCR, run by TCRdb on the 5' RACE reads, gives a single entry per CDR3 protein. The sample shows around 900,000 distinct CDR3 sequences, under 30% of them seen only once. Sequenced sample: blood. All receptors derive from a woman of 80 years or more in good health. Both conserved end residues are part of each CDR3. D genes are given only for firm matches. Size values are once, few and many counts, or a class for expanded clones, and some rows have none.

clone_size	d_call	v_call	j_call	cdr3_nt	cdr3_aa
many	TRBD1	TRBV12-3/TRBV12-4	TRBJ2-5	TGTGCCAGCACCCCCGGCGGCAGGGGGAAGATCCAAGAGACCCAGTACTTC	CASTPGGRGKIQETQYF
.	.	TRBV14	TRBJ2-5	TGTGCCAGCAGCCAAGTGGCTGGGAATGTGCAGTACTTC	CASSQVAGNVQYF
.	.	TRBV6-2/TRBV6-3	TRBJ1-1	TGTGCCAGCAGAGGGAGGACCTTCACTGAAGCTTTCTTT	CASRGRTFTEAFF
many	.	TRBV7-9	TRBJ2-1	TGTGCCAGCAGCTTAGTGGCGGGGACCTACAATGAGCAGTTCTTC	CASSLVAGTYNEQFF
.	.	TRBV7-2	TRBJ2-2	TGTGCCAGCAGCTTAGGTTTCGGGGAGCTGTTTTTT	CASSLGFGELFF
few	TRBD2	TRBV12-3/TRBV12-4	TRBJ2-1	TGTGCCAGCAGTTTTCTGGGCGGGGGGGACAATGAGCAGTTCTTC	CASSFLGGGDNEQFF
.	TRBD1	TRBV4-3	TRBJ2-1	TGCGCCAGCAGCCCCAGGGACAGGGAAGAGACCCAGTTCTTC	CASSPRDREETQFF
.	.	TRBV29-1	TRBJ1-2	TGCAGCGTTGAGGGCAGCCTCTATGGCTACACCTTC	CSVEGSLYGYTF
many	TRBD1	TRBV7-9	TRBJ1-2	TGTGCCAGCAGCTTAGCGCGTTTCGGCGAAAAAAGACAGGGAAGAAACTATGGCTACACCTTC	CASSLARFGEKRQGRNYGYTF
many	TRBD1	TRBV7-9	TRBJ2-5	TGTGCCAGCAGCTTGAACAGGGGGTTCCAAGAGACCCAGTACTTC	CASSLNRGFQETQYF
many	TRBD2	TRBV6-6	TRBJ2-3	TGTGCCAGCAGTTCCGCGAGGACTAGAGAAGATACGCAGTATTTT	CASSSARTREDTQYF
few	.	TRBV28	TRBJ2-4	TGTGCCAGCAGGGGTCGGGCTTATCAAGTGGCCAAAAACATTCAGTACTTC	CASRGRAYQVAKNIQYF
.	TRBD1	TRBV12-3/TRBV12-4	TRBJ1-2	TGTGCCAGCAGTTACTGGGGACAGGGGGCTGATGGCTACACCTTC	CASSYWGQGADGYTF
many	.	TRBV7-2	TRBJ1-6	TGTGCCAGCAGCTTAGAAGGGTCCTCCTATAATTCACCCCTCCACTTT	CASSLEGSSYNSPLHF
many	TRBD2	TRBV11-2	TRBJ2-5	TGTGCCAGCAGCTTGCAACCTTTTAGCGGGAGAGACCAAGAGACCCAGTACTTC	CASSLQPFSGRDQETQYF
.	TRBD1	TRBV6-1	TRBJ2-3	TGTGCCAGCAGCCCTGACAGGGTATCGGATACGCAGTATTTT	CASSPDRVSDTQYF
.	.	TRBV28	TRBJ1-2	TGTGCCAGCAGTTTGAGTGGCAGGGACGGTTACGGCTACACCTTC	CASSLSGRDGYGYTF
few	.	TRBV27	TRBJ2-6	TGTGCCAGCAGTTTCCGAACGATCACACAGGGTCGGGCCAACGTCCGGACTTTC	CASSFRTITQGRANVRTF
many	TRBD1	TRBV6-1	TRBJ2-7	TGTGCCAGCAGTGAGTGGGACAGGGGCGCCCCACGGGACGAGCAGTACTTC	CASSEWDRGAPRDEQYF
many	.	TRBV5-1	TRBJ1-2	TGCGCCAGCAGTACCTCCAGGACGGGACCCAGTGAGGGCTACACCTTC	CASSTSRTGPSEGYTF